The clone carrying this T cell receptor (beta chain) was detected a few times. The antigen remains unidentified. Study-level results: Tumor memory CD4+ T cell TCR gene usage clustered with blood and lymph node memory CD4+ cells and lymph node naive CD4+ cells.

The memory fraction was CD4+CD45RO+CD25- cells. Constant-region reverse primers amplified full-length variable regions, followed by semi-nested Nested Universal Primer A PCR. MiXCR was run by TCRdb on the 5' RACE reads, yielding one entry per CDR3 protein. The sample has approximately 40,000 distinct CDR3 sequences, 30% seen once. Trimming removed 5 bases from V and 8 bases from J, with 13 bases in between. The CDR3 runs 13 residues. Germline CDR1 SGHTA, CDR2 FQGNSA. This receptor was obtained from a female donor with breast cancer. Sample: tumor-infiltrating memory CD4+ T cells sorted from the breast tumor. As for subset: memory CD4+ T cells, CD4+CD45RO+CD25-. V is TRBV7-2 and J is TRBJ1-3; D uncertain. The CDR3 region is CASSMSFRDTIYF. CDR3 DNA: TGTGCCAGCAGCATGTCTTTTAGGGACACCATATATTTT.